The rows below give T cell receptor beta chains drawn from one sample of a study of metastatic and nonmetastatic thyroid tumors. MiXCR re-clonotyped the PCR reads for TCRdb. The sample records about 20,000 clones, approximately 24% being singletons. Sequencing input: tumor tissue. The receptors originated from a female donor with papillary thyroid cancer or a benign thyroid nodule (not recorded which). Some clones in this sample may be carry-over from other donors' samples. Each CDR3 is given with its conserved first and last residue. A D gene is named only where the DNA matches it firmly. Expanded clones are given a class, and other clones once, few, many or no size at all.

CDR3nt	CDR3aa	v_gene	j_gene	abundance	d_gene
TGTGCCTGGAGAAATCTTAGGGGGGGGTCCTACAATGAGCAGTTCTTC	CAWRNLRGGSYNEQFF	TRBV30	TRBJ2-1	many	.
TGTGCCAGCAGCTTGGACAGGAGGGGAGTGCAGTTCTTC	CASSLDRRGVQFF	TRBV11-2	TRBJ2-1	many	.
TGTGCCAGCAGCTTAGGGGCAGGGGGCAAGTACTTC	CASSLGAGGKYF	TRBV11-2	TRBJ2-7	many	TRBD1
TGCGCCAGCAGCTTGGCTGGGACAGGGGGCCCCTCTGGAAACACCATATATTTT	CASSLAGTGGPSGNTIYF	TRBV5-1	TRBJ1-3	medium-sized	TRBD1
TGTGCCAGCAGCTTGGGACAGGGATATGGCTACACCTTC	CASSLGQGYGYTF	TRBV7-8	TRBJ1-2	.	TRBD1
TGTGCCAGCAGCCCTGGGGCGGGCAGGGGTCAGACTGAAGCTTTCTTT	CASSPGAGRGQTEAFF	TRBV3-1	TRBJ1-1	.	.
TGTGCCAGCAGTCTCCGGGGGCCCTCCTACGAGCAGTACTTC	CASSLRGPSYEQYF	TRBV6-1	TRBJ2-7	few	.
TGTGCCAGCAGTGATTGGAGAGGGGCCGAGCAGTACTTC	CASSDWRGAEQYF	TRBV2	TRBJ2-7	many	.
TGTGCCAGCAGCTTAACTTCTCGTGAGGTCCTGAATGAGCAGTTCTTC	CASSLTSREVLNEQFF	TRBV7-3	TRBJ2-1	.	.
TGTGCCAGCAGTTTAACGAACACTGAAGCTTTCTTT	CASSLTNTEAFF	TRBV28	TRBJ1-1	many	.
TGTGCCACCAGTGATTTGCGGGACGGAAGTTATTCCGGGGAGCTGTTTTTT	CATSDLRDGSYSGELFF	TRBV24-1	TRBJ2-2	many	.
TGTGCCAGCTCACCAGGGGAAACCGGGGAGCTGTTTTTT	CASSPGETGELFF	TRBV18	TRBJ2-2	many	.
TGTGCCAGCAGCAAACAACAGGCAGATACGCAGTATTTT	CASSKQQADTQYF	TRBV5-8	TRBJ2-3	.	.
TGTGCCAGCAGCTTAACAGCCACCGGTGAGCTGTTTTTT	CASSLTATGELFF	TRBV7-6	TRBJ2-2	.	.
TGTGCCAGCAGTGAGTCGGAAGTTCGATATGGCTACACCTTC	CASSESEVRYGYTF	TRBV2	TRBJ1-2	many	.
TGTGCCAGCAGCCGAAGGACAGGGGAAGGCACTGAAGCTTTCTTT	CASSRRTGEGTEAFF	TRBV7-6	TRBJ1-1	many	TRBD1
TGTGCCAGCAGGACCCTTAGCGGGATGCACAATGAGCAGTTCTTC	CASRTLSGMHNEQFF	TRBV11-2	TRBJ2-1	many	TRBD2
TGTGCCAGCAGCTTCGGGGGGGGGGCTGAAGCTTTCTTT	CASSFGGGAEAFF	TRBV7-3	TRBJ1-1	.	.
TGTGCCTGGAGAAGGGGCGGCGGCTACACCTTC	CAWRRGGGYTF	TRBV30	TRBJ1-2	medium-sized	.
TGTGCCAGCAGCACCAGCCGACAGGGGTCATACGAGCAGTACTTC	CASSTSRQGSYEQYF	TRBV11-2	TRBJ2-7	.	TRBD1
TGCGCCAGCAGCCAAGATCCGGGGTTGGCCTACGAGCAGTACTTC	CASSQDPGLAYEQYF	TRBV4-1	TRBJ2-7	many	.
TGCAGTGCTAGGCGATCCGGTAGCTCCTACAATGAGCAGTTCTTC	CSARRSGSSYNEQFF	TRBV20-1	TRBJ2-1	once	.
TGTGCCAGATCTACAGGGGATTCTGGAAACACCATATATTTT	CARSTGDSGNTIYF	TRBV2	TRBJ1-3	.	TRBD1
TGCGCCAGCAGCTTGGTTACTTCCTCGGCGAGCCCGACAGAGACCCAGTACTTC	CASSLVTSSASPTETQYF	TRBV5-1	TRBJ2-5	many	.
TGTGCCAGCAGTGAAGGGGGTGAAAAACTGTTTTTT	CASSEGGEKLFF	TRBV2	TRBJ1-4	.	.
TGTGCCATCAGTGAGTACAAGCGGGGACACAATGAGCAGTTCTTC	CAISEYKRGHNEQFF	TRBV10-3	TRBJ2-1	.	TRBD2
TGCGCCAGCAGCTTGGCTTCCGCCGGGGCTCACACTGAAGCTTTCTTT	CASSLASAGAHTEAFF	TRBV5-1	TRBJ1-1	.	.
TGCAGTGCTAGAGATCTCGCCAGAAACTATGGCTACACCTTC	CSARDLARNYGYTF	TRBV20-1	TRBJ1-2	.	.
TGTGCCAGCAGACAAGCCGGGACAGCTCACTACGAGAAGTACTTC	CASRQAGTAHYEKYF	TRBV3-1	TRBJ2-7	.	TRBD1
TGCAGCGCCAAGAGGGGGAAGGGCAACAATGAGCAGTTCTTC	CSAKRGKGNNEQFF	TRBV29-1	TRBJ2-1	many	.
TGTGCCACCAGTGATTTTTACAGGGGGCAAGAGACCCAGTACTTC	CATSDFYRGQETQYF	TRBV24-1	TRBJ2-5	many	TRBD1
TGCAGTGAGCCGTGGGGGGACACTGAAGCTTTCTTT	CSEPWGDTEAFF	TRBV20-1	TRBJ1-1	many	.
TGTGCCAGCAGCTTTCAGGGGTACGAGCAGTACTTC	CASSFQGYEQYF	TRBV7-2	TRBJ2-7	few	.
TGCGCCAGCAGCCTAAGTGGGTTGGTAATAAATGAGCAGTTCTTC	CASSLSGLVINEQFF	TRBV4-1	TRBJ2-1	many	.
TGCGCCAGCAGCCTAGGGGAGTCGAGGGAGCAGTACTTC	CASSLGESREQYF	TRBV4-1	TRBJ2-7	.	.
TGTGCCAGCTCAGACCCGGGACTAGCGGCCTACAATGAGCAGTTCTTC	CASSDPGLAAYNEQFF	TRBV6-1	TRBJ2-1	.	TRBD2
TGTGCCAGCCCCTTAGACTTTGGAGGCACTGAAGCTTTCTTT	CASPLDFGGTEAFF	TRBV6-1	TRBJ1-1	many	.
TGTGCCAGCAGTGAGCGGGAGCAAGATACGCAGTATTTT	CASSEREQDTQYF	TRBV6-4	TRBJ2-3	many	TRBD2
TGTGCCAGCAGTTTGTTAGGGCCGAGCTCCTACGAGCAGTACTTC	CASSLLGPSSYEQYF	TRBV6-2/TRBV6-3	TRBJ2-7	few	.
TGTGCCACCAGTGATTTGGGAAGGGCAGATACGCAGTATTTT	CATSDLGRADTQYF	TRBV24-1	TRBJ2-3	.	.
TGTGCCAGTAACCCCCGGGGTGCTCCTGACGAGCAGTACTTC	CASNPRGAPDEQYF	TRBV12-3/TRBV12-4	TRBJ2-7	.	.
TGTGCCAGCAGTAGGACAGGGTTTGGTGGCTACACCTTC	CASSRTGFGGYTF	TRBV2	TRBJ1-2	medium-sized	TRBD1
TGTGCCAGCAGCCTGGAGGGGGCACTAGGCTACGAGCAGTACTTC	CASSLEGALGYEQYF	TRBV5-4	TRBJ2-7	many	.
TGTGCCAGCAGCACGACAGGCCCAGAAGAGACCCAGTACTTC	CASSTTGPEETQYF	TRBV12-3/TRBV12-4	TRBJ2-5	many	.
TGTGCCAGCTCACCATATTCCCAAGCCTACGAGCAGTACTTC	CASSPYSQAYEQYF	TRBV18	TRBJ2-7	.	.
TGCGCCAGCAGCCAAGATCTAGGCAGCCGGGACAGTCTAAGCTCCTACGAGCAGTACTTC	CASSQDLGSRDSLSSYEQYF	TRBV4-1	TRBJ2-7	many	TRBD1
TGTGCCAGCAGTCTGACATTCAGGGACGAGCAGTACTTC	CASSLTFRDEQYF	TRBV12-3/TRBV12-4	TRBJ2-7	.	.
TGCGCCAGCAGCCAGACACAAGGAGGAAAGTTCTTC	CASSQTQGGKFF	TRBV4-1	TRBJ2-1	many	.
TGTGCCAGCAGTTTAATCCCGACTAGCGCATACAATGAGCAGTTCTTC	CASSLIPTSAYNEQFF	TRBV6-5	TRBJ2-1	.	TRBD2
TGTGCCAGCAGCTTCTACGAAGGCGGGGAGCTGTTTTTT	CASSFYEGGELFF	TRBV11-2	TRBJ2-2	many	.
TGTGCCAGCAGCGTAAGCGGGAGGGCCGGTGAGCAGTTCTTC	CASSVSGRAGEQFF	TRBV9	TRBJ2-1	.	TRBD2
TGTGCCAGCCTTACGAGGGAGAGCTCCTACGAGCAGTACTTC	CASLTRESSYEQYF	TRBV5-8	TRBJ2-7	.	.